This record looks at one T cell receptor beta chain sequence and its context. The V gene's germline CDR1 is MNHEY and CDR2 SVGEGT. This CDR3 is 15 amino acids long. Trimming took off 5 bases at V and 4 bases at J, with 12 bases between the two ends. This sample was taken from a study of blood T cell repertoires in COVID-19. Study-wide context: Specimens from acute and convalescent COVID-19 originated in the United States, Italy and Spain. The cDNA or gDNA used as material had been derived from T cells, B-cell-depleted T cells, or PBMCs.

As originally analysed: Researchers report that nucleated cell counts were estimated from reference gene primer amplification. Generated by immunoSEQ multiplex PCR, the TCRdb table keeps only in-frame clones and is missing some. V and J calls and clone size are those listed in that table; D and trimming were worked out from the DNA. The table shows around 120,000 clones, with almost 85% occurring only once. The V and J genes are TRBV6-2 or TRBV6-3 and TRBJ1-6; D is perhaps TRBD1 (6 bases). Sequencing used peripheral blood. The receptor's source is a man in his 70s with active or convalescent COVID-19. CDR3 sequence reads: CASSPGVAYNSPLHF. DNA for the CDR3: TGTGCCAGCAGTCCAGGGGTAGCGTATAATTCACCCCTCCACTTT.